This TCR beta chain came from a study of CXCR3-negative and CXCR3-positive naive CD8 T cells. Study findings and constraints: Both naive subsets showed comparably high diversity, and memory CD8+ cells showed much lower diversity.

Via 5' RACE with UMI labels, TRB cDNA libraries were prepared. TCRdb reprocessed the 5' RACE reads, keeping one entry per CDR3 protein, no DNA. This sample contains 130,000 or so distinct CDR3 sequences. Comments on this clonotype: Its antigen is unknown.

Per germline, CDR1 MGHRA and CDR2 YSYEKL. The CDR3 length is 16 residues. Material: naive CXCR3- CD8+ T cells from blood. This sample's subset: CD45RO-CCR7+CD27+CD95- naive CD8+ T cells lacking CXCR3 (TNR3-). V is TRBV4-1 and J is TRBJ2-1; without DNA, the TCRdb call of TRBD2 cannot be checked. The receptor was isolated from a human donor in good health. Some clones in this sample may be carry-over from other donors' samples. The CDR3 here is CASSQLLAGGTNEQFF.